These 29 T cell receptor beta chains originate from one sample sequenced in a study of CD8+ T cells in alopecia areata. Extracted RNA was reverse transcribed into cDNA, the sequencing template. TCRdb's table, derived via immunoSEQ multiplex PCR, lists solely in-frame clones and lacks some. The sample contains tens of thousands of clones, approximately 60% of which appear only once. The specimen was CD8+ T cells sorted from blood, collected at week 0. Receptors originate from a human donor with alopecia areata.

This clone came up once. J is TRBJ1-6 and V is TRBV13, with a tentative D call TRBD1 (5 bases). Germline loops: CDR1 PRHDT, CDR2 FYEKMQ (reference sequence). This CDR3 contains 16 residues. Trimming removed 1 base at V and 7 bases at J, with 14 bases between. CDR3 in amino acids: CASSLVKDTANSPLHF. Here the CDR3 DNA reads TGTGCCAGCAGCTTAGTGAAGGACACGGCGAATTCACCCCTCCACTTT.

CDR3 coding DNA: TGCGCCAGCAGCCAAGACAGGGGCGGGGCAGATACGCAGTATTTT. The encoded protein is CASSQDRGGADTQYF. This chain connects TRBV4-1 to TRBJ2-3, with D tentatively TRBD1 or TRBD2 (6 bases each). This CDR3 comprises 15 residues. In germline, CDR1 is MGHRA, CDR2 YSYEKL. Trimming removed 0 bases from V and 4 bases from J, with 11 bases in between.

The J gene is TRBJ1-2, the V gene TRBV10-3; 7 bases fit TRBD1. V dropped 6 bases and J dropped 6; count of bases not matched to a gene: 7. Per the germline V gene, CDR1 is ENHRY and CDR2 is SYGVKD. The CDR3 is 13 residues long. The CDR3 nucleotides are TGTGCCATCAGCCAGGGGGGCGCGGATGGCTACACCTTC. Its translation is CAISQGGADGYTF.

The chain recombines TRBV2 with TRBJ1-5; 7 nucleotides line up with TRBD1. The CDR3 has 13 amino acids. Germline CDR1 SNHLY, CDR2 FYNNEI. Trimming cost V 8 bases and J 6 bases; bases outside gene matches: 7. The CDR3 region has the DNA TGTGCCAGCCATACAGGGGAGGCTCAGCCCCAGCATTTT. This codes for CASHTGEAQPQHF.

The chain is built from TRBV27 and TRBJ2-5; D uncertain. This CDR3 is built from 13 residues. The V gene lost 0 bases and the J gene lost 5 bases, with 7 bases spanning the gap. Germline assignment: CDR1 MNHEY and CDR2 SMNVEV (reference sequence). The CDR3 coding sequence is TGTGCCAGCAGTTTATCAGGTTTGGAGACCCAGTACTTC. Protein: CASSLSGLETQYF.

The rearrangement joins TRBV11-2 to TRBJ1-2, with D maybe TRBD1 (6 bases). CDR1 SGHAT and CDR2 FQNNGV come from the germline V gene. With 3 bases removed from V and 2 bases from J, the gap between germline ends came to 7 bases. The CDR3 spans 13 residues. The CDR3 spells CASSLGTNYGYTF. CDR3 bases: TGTGCCAGCAGCTTGGGGACAAACTATGGCTACACCTTC.

CDR3 in DNA: TGCGCCAGCAGTCAGACTCTCCAAGAGACCCAGTACTTC. This codes for CASSQTLQETQYF. The V and J genes are TRBV23-1 and TRBJ2-5, with D unresolved. TRBV23-1 is marked as an open reading frame, function uncertain. The CDR3 covers 13 residues. V lost 3 bases, J lost 1 base, and 6 bases lay in between.

This chain links TRBV27 with TRBJ2-7; 8 positions match TRBD2. The CDR3 loop spans 14 amino acids. The V and J ends lost 4 bases and 2 bases, in that order; junction bases with no gene match: 4. In germline, CDR1 is MNHEY, CDR2 SMNVEV (reference sequence). This chain's CDR3 is CASSWRGDTYEQYF. The CDR3 nucleotides read TGTGCCAGCAGTTGGCGGGGGGATACCTACGAGCAGTACTTC.

This clone was observed many times. The chain carries TRBV4-3 and TRBJ1-4, with TRBD1 matching over 9 bases. The CDR3 sequence is 16 residues long. V lost 0 bases and J lost 6; bases outside the gene matches: 5. Germline CDR1 reads LGHNA; CDR2 reads YSLEER. The CDR3 loop reads CASSQEGQGSYEKLFF. For the CDR3, the DNA is TGCGCCAGCAGCCAAGAGGGACAGGGTTCGTATGAAAAACTGTTTTTT.

CDR3 DNA sequence: TGTGCCAGCAGCTTACCCGATTACACAGATACGCAGTATTTT. It is translated as CASSLPDYTDTQYF. The J gene is TRBJ2-3, the V gene TRBV7-9; D unresolved. This CDR3 has 14 residues. The V end lost 2 bases, the J end lost 2 bases, and 8 bases lay between the germline ends. Germline V gene sequence: CDR1 SEHNR, CDR2 FQNEAQ (reference sequence).

The genes are TRBV5-1 and TRBJ2-5, with 9 bases fitting TRBD1. The ends lost 0 bases at V and 5 bases at J; junction bases unmatched: 11. CDR3 length: 17 residues. Germline values: CDR1 SGHRS, CDR2 YFSETQ. CDR3 in DNA: TGCGCCAGCAGCTTGGGGGAACCGGGACAGGGTACGGAGACCCAGTACTTC. Its protein product is CASSLGEPGQGTETQYF.

V gene TRBV30 combines with J gene TRBJ1-2; unclear D gene. The ends were cut back, 4 bases at V and 0 bases at J, with 9 bases in the middle. The CDR3 is 13 amino acids. Per the germline V gene, CDR1 is GTSNPN and CDR2 is SVGIG (reference sequence). This CDR3 reads CAWTASPNYGYTF. CDR3 coding DNA: TGTGCCTGGACCGCGTCCCCTAACTATGGCTACACCTTC.

This chain links TRBV4-3 with TRBJ2-5, with D possibly TRBD2 on 5 matching bases. Germline V CDR1 and CDR2: LGHNA, YSLEER. The V gene lost 0 bases and the J gene lost 3 bases, with 8 bases spanning the gap. This CDR3 has 14 residues. CDR3 sequence (DNA): TGCGCCAGCAGCCAAGATCCCGGGGAAGAGACCCAGTACTTC. Residues: CASSQDPGEETQYF.

This chain joins TRBV7-2 and TRBJ2-3; D is uncertain. Trimming left V 7 bases short and J 0 bases short, with 14 bases between. Germline V gene data show CDR1 as SGHTA and CDR2 as FQGNSA. CDR3 length: 15 amino acids. Here the CDR3 DNA reads TGTGCCAGCAACACTTATGGCGCTAGCACAGATACGCAGTATTTT. It translates to CASNTYGASTDTQYF. The complete variable domain, with remaining parts taken from reference TRBV7-2 and TRBJ2-3, reads GAGVSQSPSNKVTEKGKDVELRCDPISGHTALYWYRQSLGQGLEFLIYFQGNSAPDKSGLPSDRFSAERTGGSVSTLTIQRTQQEDSAVYLCASNTYGASTDTQYFGPGTRLTVL.

The rearrangement links TRBV2 to TRBJ2-3; the match to TRBD2 covers 12 bases. Trimming cost V 6 bases and J 3 bases; bases outside gene matches: 4. Germline V gives CDR1 SNHLY, CDR2 FYNNEI. The CDR3 covers 15 residues. CDR3 protein: CASRGTSGQTDTQYF. CDR3 DNA sequence: TGTGCCAGCAGAGGGACTAGCGGGCAGACAGATACGCAGTATTTT.

V is TRBV4-3 and J is TRBJ1-2; D ambiguous. This CDR3 region has 13 residues. Germline CDR1 and CDR2: LGHNA and YSLEER. V was cut by 0 bases and J by 7 bases, with 9 bases left in between. The CDR3 loop is CASSQDSGFGYTF. CDR3 in DNA: TGCGCCAGCAGCCAAGATTCCGGATTTGGCTACACCTTC.

The chain is built from TRBV13 and TRBJ1-1; a possible D gene is TRBD1 (5 bases). The V end was cut by 3 bases, the J end by 4 bases, with 9 bases between. The CDR3 is made up of 13 amino acids. CDR1 is PRHDT and CDR2 is FYEKMQ in the germline V gene (reference sequence). CDR3 nucleotide sequence: TGTGCCAGCAGCTTTGGGGGAAGCACTGAAGCTTTCTTT. Translating it yields CASSFGGSTEAFF.

The rearrangement uses TRBV28 and TRBJ2-5; a possible D gene is TRBD2 (5 bases). Per the germline V gene, CDR1 is MDHEN and CDR2 is SYDVKM. Trimming removed 7 bases from V and 5 bases from J, with 23 bases in between. CDR3 length: 16 amino acids. CDR3 DNA sequence: TGTGCCAGCACCTCATCGCGGGCTCTCGGGGATGAGACCCAGTACTTC. Protein product: CASTSSRALGDETQYF. Drawing the rest from reference TRBV28 and TRBJ2-5, the complete variable domain is DVKVTQSSRYLVKRTGEKVFLECVQDMDHENMFWYRQDPGLGLRLIYFSYDVKMKEKGDIPEGYSVSREKKERFSLILESASTNQTSMYLCASTSSRALGDETQYFGPGTRLLVL.

The J gene is TRBJ2-7, the V gene TRBV29-1; 11 nucleotides line up with TRBD1. V gave up 7 bases and J gave up 4 bases; unmatched junction bases: 12. This CDR3 comprises 15 residues. The germline gives CDR1 SQVTM, CDR2 ANQGSEA. The CDR3 spells CSASSGTGGYYEQYF. CDR3 sequence (DNA): TGCAGCGCTAGTTCCGGGACAGGGGGATATTACGAGCAGTACTTC.

This clone was picked up a small number of times. The chain employs TRBV14 and TRBJ2-3; D possibly matches TRBD1 or TRBD2 (6 bases each). Germline V lookup: CDR1 SGHDN, CDR2 FVKESK. Trimming removed 5 bases from V and 2 bases from J, with 17 bases in between. The length of the CDR3 is 16 residues. The CDR3 protein is CASSYVSGAFTDTQYF. CDR3 bases: TGTGCCAGCAGCTACGTGTCGGGGGCCTTCACAGATACGCAGTATTTT. The variable domain in full, completed from reference TRBV14 and TRBJ2-3, reads EAGVTQFPSHSVIEKGQTVTLRCDPISGHDNLYWYRRVMGKEIKFLLHFVKESKQDESGMPNNRFLAERTGGTYSTLKVQPAELEDSGVYFCASSYVSGAFTDTQYFGPGTRLTVL.

The chain joins TRBV4-3 to TRBJ2-1; 14 bases match TRBD2. The CDR3 loop spans 16 amino acids. V lost 1 base, J lost 15 bases, and 11 bases stayed unmatched. From germline, CDR1 is LGHNA and CDR2 YSLEER. CDR3 in amino acids: CASSQGTTSGGEYRFF. The CDR3, as DNA: TGCGCCAGCAGCCAAGGGACGACTAGCGGGGGGGAGTATCGGTTCTTC.

The chain uses TRBV30 and TRBJ1-1; D call uncertain. CDR1 is GTSNPN and CDR2 is SVGIG in the germline V gene (reference sequence). This CDR3 is built from 11 residues. Trimming removed 7 bases at V and 3 bases at J, with 9 bases between. As DNA, the CDR3 is TGTGCCTTGAGCTTTCACACTGAAGCTTTCTTT. This translates into CALSFHTEAFF.

The V gene is TRBV30, the J gene TRBJ2-1; TRBD2 is a possible D gene (6 bases). Germline V gene sequence: CDR1 GTSNPN, CDR2 SVGIG (reference sequence). The CDR3 length is 16 residues. Trimming shortened V by 3 bases and J by 6 bases, and 21 bases separated the two germline ends. CDR3 in amino acids: CAWSLGLRVYGNEQFF. The CDR3 bases are TGTGCCTGGAGCTTGGGACTCAGGGTATACGGCAATGAGCAGTTCTTC.

The chain is built from TRBV4-1 and TRBJ1-2; 11 nucleotides match TRBD1. The germline CDR1 and CDR2 sequences are MGHRA and YSYEKL. The CDR3 has 16 amino acids. The ends lost 3 bases at V and 4 bases at J; junction bases unmatched: 7. CDR3 sequence: CASSQAGTGGTYGYTF. CDR3 nucleotides: TGCGCCAGCAGCCAGGCCGGGACAGGGGGGACCTATGGCTACACCTTC.

The chain has TRBV28 and TRBJ2-1; D unresolved. Germline V gene data show CDR1 as MDHEN and CDR2 as SYDVKM. The CDR3 spans 12 residues. The ends were cut back, 0 bases at V and 9 bases at J, with 6 bases in the middle. The CDR3 DNA reads as TGTGCCAGCAGTTTATGGGGTGGTGAGCAGTTCTTC. Translating it yields CASSLWGGEQFF.

On this clone: Within the sample, other DNA sequences also encode this same CDR3. This rearrangement joins TRBV7-9 to TRBJ2-1, with unresolved D. V lost 1 base and J 7 bases, leaving 11 bases between the germline ends. CDR1 is SEHNR, CDR2 FQNEAQ, per germline (reference sequence). The CDR3 covers 14 residues. The CDR3 here is CASSLDGRLNEQFF. The CDR3 coding sequence is TGTGCCAGCAGCTTAGATGGTCGGTTGAATGAGCAGTTCTTC.

This clone was observed a few times. The V gene is TRBV4-1, the J gene TRBJ2-1, with D possibly being TRBD2 (5 bases). The germline V gene encodes CDR1 MGHRA and CDR2 YSYEKL. This CDR3 spans 18 amino acids. V dropped 0 bases and J dropped 0 bases, with 15 bases sitting between them. CDR3 loop: CASSQDPSSSFSYNEQFF. Written as DNA, the CDR3 is TGCGCCAGCAGCCAAGACCCCTCCTCTAGCTTCTCCTACAATGAGCAGTTCTTC.

The chain is built from TRBV5-1 and TRBJ2-2, with TRBD1 matching over 10 bases. V was pared by 3 bases and J by 7 bases, with 6 bases of the junction left unmatched. In germline, CDR1 is SGHRS, CDR2 YFSETQ. The CDR3 consists of 15 residues. The chain's CDR3 is CASSWTGGSGGELFF. In nucleotides, the CDR3 is TGCGCCAGCAGCTGGACAGGGGGATCTGGCGGGGAGCTGTTTTTT.

This chain links TRBV4-3 with TRBJ2-2; D gene unclear. Germline loops: CDR1 LGHNA, CDR2 YSLEER. V lost 1 base to trimming and J lost 4 bases, with 7 bases between them. The CDR3 totals 14 residues. The CDR3 coding sequence is TGCGCCAGCAGCCAAGTTGACACCACCGGGGAGCTGTTTTTT. Translated: CASSQVDTTGELFF.